This T cell receptor beta chain was found in a study of beta chain features in type 1 diabetes. Turning to the study itself: The patient and healthy donor groups were comparable for age, gender and cell yields.

Study-wide results and caveats: Patients with type 1 diabetes carried fewer insertions and had more deletions at their VDJ junctions. Moderate but significant shortening of TCRB CDR3s was recorded in all four CD4+ subsets from Type 1 diabetes patients. The influence of HLA type on TCRB rearrangement stayed undetermined.

The authors reverse transcribed all of the isolated RNA, so sequencing captured expressed TCRB transcripts. Sequenced by immunoSEQ multiplex PCR; TCRdb stores in-frame clones only, minus some. The table shows fewer than 450,000 clones, with 13% occurring only once. Purity (above 95%) was reached by all sorted populations. This clone was seen only a few times. Its antigen remains unidentified. This specimen includes other DNA sequences encoding the same CDR3. Per the germline V gene, CDR1 is ENHRY and CDR2 is SYGVKD. With V trimmed by 3 bases and J by 1 base, 3 bases remained unmatched. CDR3 length: 15 amino acids.

The source is a young woman with type 1 diabetes. Sequencing was done on a sample of naive CD4+ T cells from blood. The rearrangement links TRBV10-3 to TRBJ2-3, with TRBD1 matching 8 bases. The CDR3 here is CAISDSDRGTDTQYF. The CDR3 nucleotides read TGTGCCATCAGTGATTCGGACAGGGGCACAGATACGCAGTATTTT.